These 27 T cell receptor beta chains were sequenced from one sample in a study of blood T cell repertoires in COVID-19. Generated by immunoSEQ multiplex PCR, the TCRdb table keeps only in-frame clones and is missing some. Of 250,000 to 300,000 clones in the sample, 70% to 90% were seen once. The sample was peripheral blood. All receptors derive from a woman between 65 and 79 years old with acute or convalescent COVID-19.

The CDR3 DNA reads TGTGCTAGTGGTCCGAGGGACAGGGATCACGAGCAGTACTTC. This translates into CASGPRDRDHEQYF. The chain is built from TRBV12-5 and TRBJ2-7, with 9 bases aligning to TRBD1. The CDR3 runs to 14 residues. Germline V CDR1 and CDR2: LGHNT, FRNRAP. J gave up 5 bases and V 5 bases, and 7 bases lay outside the gene matches.

A single count supports this clone. The chain couples TRBV6-1 to TRBJ2-7; TRBD1 aligns across 8 bases. CDR1 and CDR2 from the germline V gene are MNHNS and SASEGT. The CDR3 is 15 residues long. The V and J ends lost 1 base and 4 bases, in that order; junction bases with no gene match: 6. The chain's CDR3 is CASSEGTGPPYEQYF. CDR3 DNA sequence: TGTGCCAGCAGTGAAGGGACAGGGCCGCCATACGAGCAGTACTTC.

V is TRBV30 and J is TRBJ2-7; TRBD1 matches at 7 bases. This CDR3 comprises 15 residues. From germline, CDR1 is GTSNPN and CDR2 SVGIG (reference sequence). Trimming at V came to 0 bases and at J to 5 bases, leaving 10 bases not matched to a gene. CDR3 residues: CAWSVRDRTGNEQYF. CDR3 coding DNA: TGTGCCTGGAGTGTAAGGGACCGGACAGGAAACGAGCAGTACTTC.

V is TRBV3-1 (or the pseudogene TRBV3-2) and J is TRBJ1-3; D is unclear. The CDR3 has 15 amino acids. CDR1 and CDR2 from the germline V gene are LGHDT and YNNKEL (reference sequence). The germline V and J ends were trimmed by 4 bases and 2 bases, with 12 bases remaining between them. CDR3 DNA sequence: TGTGCCAGCAGCCCCCCCGCGGGAACTGGAAACACCATATATTTT. Protein sequence: CASSPPAGTGNTIYF.

The DNA of the CDR3 is TGTGCCGCAGGCCCGGAGGGCTATGGCTACACCTTC. This encodes CAAGPEGYGYTF. This sequence joins TRBV27 and TRBJ1-2, with D unclear. V shed 11 bases and J shed 4 bases, with 14 bases lying between them. Looked up from germline, CDR1 is MNHEY and CDR2 is SMNVEV (reference sequence). The CDR3 consists of 12 residues.

This clone showed up just once. The chain employs TRBV10-3 and TRBJ2-5; D is possibly TRBD2 (5 bases). V dropped 3 bases and J dropped 2 bases, with 16 bases sitting between them. The CDR3 length is 16 residues. CDR1 and CDR2 from the germline V gene are ENHRY and SYGVKD. CDR3: CAISDPNRSGQETQYF. The CDR3 DNA is TGTGCCATCAGTGATCCAAATAGGAGCGGACAAGAGACCCAGTACTTC.

The V and J genes are TRBV2 and TRBJ1-5; 8 bases align to TRBD1. Germline CDR1 reads SNHLY; CDR2 reads FYNNEI. The CDR3 has 14 residues. Trimming took 5 bases from V and 6 from J; bases not matched to a gene: 6. The CDR3 DNA reads TGTGCCAGCAGTCGACAGGGGAAGGGTCAGCCCCAGCATTTT. Its protein is CASSRQGKGQPQHF.

The rearrangement joins TRBV28 to TRBJ1-1; D is perhaps TRBD1 (5 bases). Germline CDR1 MDHEN, CDR2 SYDVKM. This CDR3 has 11 residues. The ends were cut back, 5 bases at V and 8 bases at J, with 9 bases in the middle. The CDR3 reads CASSLYREAFF. CDR3 DNA sequence: TGTGCCAGCAGTCTATACAGGGAAGCTTTCTTT.

The CDR3 nucleotides are TGCGCCAGCAGCCTCGGGACAGGCGGGCAGCCCCAGCATTTT. Translation: CASSLGTGGQPQHF. The chain recombines TRBV5-1 with TRBJ1-5, with 8 nucleotides matching TRBD1. The germline V gene has CDR1 SGHRS and CDR2 YFSETQ. The CDR3 contains 14 residues. J was trimmed by 7 bases and V by 4 bases; bases with no gene match: 7.

This clone came up once. The chain is built from TRBV10-1 and TRBJ2-2, with D maybe TRBD1 (5 bases). V was shortened by 10 bases and J by 1 base, with 13 bases between the two germline ends. The CDR3 covers 14 residues. Germline V gene lookup returns CDR1 WNHNN and CDR2 SYGVQD (reference sequence). The CDR3 spells CATGPTGNTGELFF. In DNA, the CDR3 is TGCGCCACCGGACCCACAGGGAACACCGGGGAGCTGTTTTTT.

V and J are TRBV5-5 and TRBJ1-2, with D possibly TRBD1 on 5 matching bases. Germline V lookup: CDR1 SGHKS, CDR2 YYEKEE (reference sequence). Trimming shortened V by 4 bases and J by 0 bases, and 25 bases separated the two germline ends. This CDR3 is built from 19 residues. The CDR3 DNA reads TGTGCCAGCAGCCCCCTCATCCGTAAAGACAGAAGCCCTAACTATGGCTACACCTTC. Its protein is CASSPLIRKDRSPNYGYTF.

The CDR3 reads CASRRTGTDTQYF. The CDR3 DNA reads as TGTGCCAGCAGAAGGACAGGCACAGATACGCAGTATTTT. V usage is TRBV27 and J usage is TRBJ2-3, with D possibly matching TRBD1 (6 bases). V dropped 6 bases and J dropped 1 base, with 8 bases sitting between them. Germline V gives CDR1 MNHEY, CDR2 SMNVEV (reference sequence). This CDR3 region has 13 residues.

V is TRBV11-1 and J is TRBJ1-1; perhaps TRBD1 as D (5 bases). This CDR3 comprises 15 residues. Per the germline V gene, CDR1 is SGHAT and CDR2 is FQDESV (reference sequence). Trimming cost V 6 bases and J 8 bases, with 22 bases left between them. The CDR3 DNA reads TGTGCCAGCAGTCAAACCGTGGGGCCTCTCCCGGAAGCTTTCTTT. Its translation: CASSQTVGPLPEAFF.

The chain uses TRBV2 and TRBJ1-2; 9 bases are shared with TRBD1. Germline loops: CDR1 SNHLY, CDR2 FYNNEI. The J segment lost 8 bases and the V segment lost 9 bases, leaving 10 bases of the junction unmatched. The CDR3 is made up of 13 amino acids. CDR3 protein: CARGQGEMGGYTF. The CDR3 DNA follows: TGTGCCAGGGGACAGGGAGAGATGGGCGGCTACACCTTC.

V gene TRBV5-6 combines with J gene TRBJ2-3; possibly TRBD1 for D (5 bases). Germline-derived CDR1 and CDR2 are SGHDT and YYEEEE. Trimming removed 4 bases from V and 5 bases from J, with 5 bases in between. This CDR3 spans 11 amino acids. This CDR3 is CASSQGDTQYF. In nucleotides, the CDR3 is TGTGCCAGCAGCCAGGGAGATACGCAGTATTTT. Looking up the rest from reference TRBV5-6 and TRBJ2-3 gives the full variable domain: DAGVTQSPTHLIKTRGQQVTLRCSPKSGHDTVSWYQQALGQGPQFIFQYYEEEERQRGNFPDRFSGHQFPNYSSELNVNALLLGDSALYLCASSQGDTQYFGPGTRLTVL.

V is TRBV6-5 and J is TRBJ1-2; D not resolved. Germline CDR1 is MNHEY and CDR2 is SVGAGI. Trimming stripped 2 bases from V and 10 bases from J, with 11 bases between. This CDR3 is 12 amino acids long. The chain's CDR3 is CASSYEGRDYTF. The CDR3 DNA reads TGTGCCAGCAGTTACGAGGGAAGAGACTACACCTTC.

CDR3 loop: CASTSSGGANEQFF. CDR3 nucleotide sequence: TGCGCCAGCACCTCTAGCGGGGGGGCGAATGAGCAGTTCTTC. The chain couples TRBV5-1 to TRBJ2-1; 12 bases fit TRBD2. The CDR3 runs 14 residues. Losses at the gene ends were 6 bases for V and 7 bases for J; bases not matched to a gene: 5. Germline lookup yields CDR1 SGHRS and CDR2 YFSETQ.

The V and J genes are TRBV6-6 and TRBJ1-3, with D hard to call. CDR1 MNHNY and CDR2 SVGAGI come from the germline V gene (reference sequence). The CDR3 has 15 residues. V dropped 5 bases and J dropped 0 bases, with 11 bases sitting between them. The CDR3 DNA reads as TGTGCCAGCAGTATTTCCAGGCACTCTGGAAACACCATATATTTT. It codes for CASSISRHSGNTIYF.

This sequence joins TRBV11-2 and TRBJ2-3; TRBD1 matches at 7 bases. This CDR3 comprises 14 residues. The ends lost 5 bases at V and 4 bases at J; junction bases unmatched: 6. In germline, CDR1 is SGHAT, CDR2 FQNNGV. The CDR3 sequence: CASSGEGAPDTQYF. DNA for the CDR3: TGTGCCAGCAGCGGTGAGGGGGCCCCAGATACGCAGTATTTT.

The chain is built from TRBV5-4 and TRBJ1-1; D is ambiguous. The CDR3 contains 15 residues. Trimming stripped 4 bases from V and 1 base from J, with 14 bases between. Germline values: CDR1 SGHNT, CDR2 YYREEE (reference sequence). CDR3 protein: CASSKSGTSNTEAFF. CDR3 in DNA: TGTGCCAGCAGCAAAAGTGGTACATCGAACACTGAAGCTTTCTTT.

This chain uses TRBV7-2 with TRBJ1-2; 10 positions agree with TRBD1. Germline V gene data show CDR1 as SGHTA and CDR2 as FQGNSA. The CDR3 is made up of 15 amino acids. The V and J ends lost 5 bases and 5 bases, in that order; junction bases with no gene match: 8. CDR3 sequence reads: CASSPDRGQWYGYTF. DNA for the CDR3: TGTGCCAGCAGCCCAGACAGGGGGCAGTGGTATGGCTACACCTTC.

The chain uses TRBV7-9 and TRBJ1-1; 11 nucleotides match TRBD1. The CDR3 has 15 residues. V lost 5 bases, J lost 6 bases, and 8 bases stayed unmatched. Germline CDR1 SEHNR, CDR2 FQNEAQ (reference sequence). CDR3 protein: CASSPDRGRLPEAFF. CDR3 coding DNA: TGTGCCAGCAGCCCGGACAGGGGGCGCTTACCTGAAGCTTTCTTT.

This clone has more than one count but fewer than ten. The chain is built from TRBV2 and TRBJ1-4; 11 nucleotides align to TRBD1. The CDR3 runs 15 residues. Germline loops: CDR1 SNHLY, CDR2 FYNNEI. V shed 6 bases, J shed 8 bases, and the junction held 8 bases outside the gene matches. CDR3 residues: CASRDRGQRGEKLFF. The CDR3 DNA reads TGTGCCAGCAGGGACAGGGGGCAAAGGGGAGAAAAACTGTTTTTT.

This clone was seen at least ten times. This sequence joins TRBV3-1 (or the pseudogene TRBV3-2) and TRBJ1-6, with D hard to call. Germline V lookup: CDR1 LGHDT, CDR2 YNNKEL (reference sequence). The CDR3 loop spans 15 amino acids. Trimming took off 4 bases at V and 2 bases at J, with 9 bases between the two ends. The CDR3: CASSRGRAYNSPLHF. For the CDR3, the DNA is TGTGCCAGCAGCCGCGGGCGGGCCTATAATTCACCCCTCCACTTT.

This rearrangement joins TRBV3-1 (or the pseudogene TRBV3-2) to TRBJ1-4; unclear D gene. The CDR3 is 15 amino acids. Germline V gene sequence: CDR1 LGHDT, CDR2 YNNKEL (reference sequence). V was shortened by 0 bases and J by 8 bases, with 13 bases between the two germline ends. Here the CDR3 DNA reads TGTGCCAGCAGCCAAGATCCCGGGTTTCGGGAAAAACTGTTTTTT. This gives the protein CASSQDPGFREKLFF.

This chain joins TRBV7-8 and TRBJ1-3; 7 bases line up with TRBD1. Trimming cost V 5 bases and J 3 bases; bases outside gene matches: 4. CDR3 size: 14 residues. Germline-derived CDR1 and CDR2 are SGHVS and FQNEAQ. The CDR3 is CASSHRGLGNTIYF. CDR3 coding DNA: TGTGCCAGCAGCCACAGGGGCCTTGGAAACACCATATATTTT.

The chain recombines TRBV30 with TRBJ1-3; D perhaps matches TRBD1 (5 bases). CDR3 length equals 14 residues. V lost 2 bases to trimming and J lost 2 bases, with 10 bases between them. Per germline, CDR1 GTSNPN and CDR2 SVGIG (reference sequence). In nucleotides, the CDR3 is TGTGCCTGGAGTCGACAGAGGACTGGAAACACCATATATTTT. This encodes CAWSRQRTGNTIYF.